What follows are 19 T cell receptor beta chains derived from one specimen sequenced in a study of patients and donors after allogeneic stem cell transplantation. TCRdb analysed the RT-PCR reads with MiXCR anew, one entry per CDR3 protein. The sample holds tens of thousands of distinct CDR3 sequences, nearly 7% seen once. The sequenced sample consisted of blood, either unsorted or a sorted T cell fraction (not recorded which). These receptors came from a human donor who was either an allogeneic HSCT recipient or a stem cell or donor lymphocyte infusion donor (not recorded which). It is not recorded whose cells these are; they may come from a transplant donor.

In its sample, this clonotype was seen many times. CDR3 amino acids: CSVGQGSYEQYF. The CDR3 DNA reads TGCAGCGTTGGACAGGGTTCCTACGAGCAGTACTTC. The J gene is TRBJ2-7, the V gene TRBV29-1; 7 nucleotides line up with TRBD1. Trimming removed 4 bases from V and 1 base from J; junction bases left unmatched: 1. Germline assignment: CDR1 SQVTM and CDR2 ANQGSEA. The CDR3 sequence is 12 residues long.

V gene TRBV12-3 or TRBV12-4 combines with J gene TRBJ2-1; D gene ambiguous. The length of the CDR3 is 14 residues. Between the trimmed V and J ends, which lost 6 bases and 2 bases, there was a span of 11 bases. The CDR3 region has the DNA TGTGCCAGCAGCCCAATAGCCCCCTACAATGAGCAGTTCTTC. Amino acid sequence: CASSPIAPYNEQFF.

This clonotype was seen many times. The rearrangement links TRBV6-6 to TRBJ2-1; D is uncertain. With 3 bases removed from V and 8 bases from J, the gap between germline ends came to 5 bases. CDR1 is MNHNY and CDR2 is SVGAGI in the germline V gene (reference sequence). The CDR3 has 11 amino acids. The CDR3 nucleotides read TGTGCCAGCAGTTATTCGGATGAGCAGTTCTTC. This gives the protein CASSYSDEQFF.

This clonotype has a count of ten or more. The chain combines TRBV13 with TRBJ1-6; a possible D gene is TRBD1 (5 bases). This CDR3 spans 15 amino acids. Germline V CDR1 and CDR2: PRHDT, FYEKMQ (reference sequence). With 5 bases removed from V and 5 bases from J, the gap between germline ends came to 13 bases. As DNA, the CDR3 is TGTGCCAGCAGCCCCTGGGACGGAAATAATTCACCCCTCCACTTT. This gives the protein CASSPWDGNNSPLHF.

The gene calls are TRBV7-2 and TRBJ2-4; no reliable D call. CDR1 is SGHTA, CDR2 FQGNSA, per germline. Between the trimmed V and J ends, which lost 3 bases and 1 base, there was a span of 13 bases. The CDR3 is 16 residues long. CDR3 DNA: TGTGCCAGCAGCTTCCAGTCCCTCGCGGCCAAAAACATTCAGTACTTC. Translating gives CASSFQSLAAKNIQYF.

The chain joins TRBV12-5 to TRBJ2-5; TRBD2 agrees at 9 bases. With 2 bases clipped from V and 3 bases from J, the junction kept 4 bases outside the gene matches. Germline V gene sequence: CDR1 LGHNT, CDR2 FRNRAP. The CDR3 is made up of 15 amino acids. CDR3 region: CASGLSTSGKETQYF. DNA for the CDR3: TGTGCTAGTGGTTTGTCGACTAGCGGAAAAGAGACCCAGTACTTC.

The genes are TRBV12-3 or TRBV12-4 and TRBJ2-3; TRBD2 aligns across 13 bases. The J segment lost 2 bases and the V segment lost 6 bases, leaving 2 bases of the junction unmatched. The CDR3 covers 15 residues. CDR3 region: CASRGTSGTTDTQYF. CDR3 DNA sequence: TGTGCCAGCAGGGGGACTAGCGGGACCACAGATACGCAGTATTTT.

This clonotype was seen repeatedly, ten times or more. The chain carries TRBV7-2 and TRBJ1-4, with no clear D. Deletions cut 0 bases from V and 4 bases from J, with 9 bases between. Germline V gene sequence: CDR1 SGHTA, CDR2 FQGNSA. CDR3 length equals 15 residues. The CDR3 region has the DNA TGTGCCAGCAGCTTAGCGAGGCAGCGTAATGAAAAACTGTTTTTT. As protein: CASSLARQRNEKLFF.

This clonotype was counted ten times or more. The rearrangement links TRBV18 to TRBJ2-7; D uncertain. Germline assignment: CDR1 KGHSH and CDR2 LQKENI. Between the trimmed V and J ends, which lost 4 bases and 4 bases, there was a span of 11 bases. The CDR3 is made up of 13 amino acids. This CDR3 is CASSQLGSYEQYF. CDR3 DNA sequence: TGTGCCAGCTCACAACTGGGTTCGTACGAGCAGTACTTC.

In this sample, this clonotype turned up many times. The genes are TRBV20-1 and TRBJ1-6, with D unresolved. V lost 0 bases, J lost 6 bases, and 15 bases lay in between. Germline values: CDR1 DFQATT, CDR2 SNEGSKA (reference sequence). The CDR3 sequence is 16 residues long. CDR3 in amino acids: CSARDPASGSNSPLHF. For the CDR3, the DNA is TGCAGTGCTAGAGATCCGGCGAGCGGAAGTAATTCACCCCTCCACTTT.

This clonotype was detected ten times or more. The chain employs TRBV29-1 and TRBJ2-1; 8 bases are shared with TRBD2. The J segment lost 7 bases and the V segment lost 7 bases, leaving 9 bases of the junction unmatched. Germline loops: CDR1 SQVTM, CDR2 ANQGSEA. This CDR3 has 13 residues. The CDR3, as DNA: TGCAGCGACCTTAGCGGGAACACTAATGAGCAGTTCTTC. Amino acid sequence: CSDLSGNTNEQFF.

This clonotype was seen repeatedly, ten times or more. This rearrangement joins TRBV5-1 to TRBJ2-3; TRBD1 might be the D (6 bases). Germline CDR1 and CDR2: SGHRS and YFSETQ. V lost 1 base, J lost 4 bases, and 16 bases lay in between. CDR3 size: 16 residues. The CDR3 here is CASSLRSGVMADTQYF. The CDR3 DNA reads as TGCGCCAGCAGCTTGCGCTCAGGGGTTATGGCAGATACGCAGTATTTT.

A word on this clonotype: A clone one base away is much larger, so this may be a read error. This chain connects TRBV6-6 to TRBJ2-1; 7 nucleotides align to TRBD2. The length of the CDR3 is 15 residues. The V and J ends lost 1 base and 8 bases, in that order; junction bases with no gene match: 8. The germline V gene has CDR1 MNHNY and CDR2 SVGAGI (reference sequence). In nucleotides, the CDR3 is TGTGCCAGCAGTTACTTCCTAGCGGAAGGGGATGAGCAGTTCTTC. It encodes CASSYFLAEGDEQFF.

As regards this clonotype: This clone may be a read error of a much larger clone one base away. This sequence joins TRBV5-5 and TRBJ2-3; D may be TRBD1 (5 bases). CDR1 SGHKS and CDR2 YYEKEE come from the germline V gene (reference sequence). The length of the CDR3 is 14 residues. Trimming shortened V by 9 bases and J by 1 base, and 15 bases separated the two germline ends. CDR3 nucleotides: TGTGCCACGAGACAGAGCCAGGGCACAGATACGCAGTATTTT. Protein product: CATRQSQGTDTQYF. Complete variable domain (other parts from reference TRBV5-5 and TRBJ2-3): DAGVTQSPTHLIKTRGQQVTLRCSPISGHKSVSWYQQVLGQGPQFIFQYYEKEERGRGNFPDRFSARQFPNYSSELNVNALLLGDSALYLCATRQSQGTDTQYFGPGTRLTVL.

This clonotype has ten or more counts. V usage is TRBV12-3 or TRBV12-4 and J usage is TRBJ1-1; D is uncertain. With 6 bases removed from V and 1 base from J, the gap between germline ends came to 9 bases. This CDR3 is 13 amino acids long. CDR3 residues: CASSKGRNTEAFF. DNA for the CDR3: TGTGCCAGCAGCAAGGGAAGGAACACTGAAGCTTTCTTT.

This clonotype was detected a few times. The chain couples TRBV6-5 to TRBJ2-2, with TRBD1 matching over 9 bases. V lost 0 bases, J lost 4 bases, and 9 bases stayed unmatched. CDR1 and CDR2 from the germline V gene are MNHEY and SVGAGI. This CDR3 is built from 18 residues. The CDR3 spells CASSYSIVGQGPTGELFF. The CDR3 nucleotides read TGTGCCAGCAGTTACTCGATAGTTGGACAGGGGCCCACCGGGGAGCTGTTTTTT.

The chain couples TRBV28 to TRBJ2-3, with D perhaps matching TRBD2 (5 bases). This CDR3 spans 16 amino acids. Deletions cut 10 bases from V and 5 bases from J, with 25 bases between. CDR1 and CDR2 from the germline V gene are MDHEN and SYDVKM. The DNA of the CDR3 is TGTGCCACCCTCCCGGTCCATTGGGGAGTGGTAGATACGCAGTATTTT. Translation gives CATLPVHWGVVDTQYF.

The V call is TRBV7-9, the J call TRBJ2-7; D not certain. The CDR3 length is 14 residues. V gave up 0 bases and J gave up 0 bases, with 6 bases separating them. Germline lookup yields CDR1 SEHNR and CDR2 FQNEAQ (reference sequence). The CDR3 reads CASSLAESSYEQYF. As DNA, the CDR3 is TGTGCCAGCAGCTTAGCGGAGAGCTCCTACGAGCAGTACTTC.

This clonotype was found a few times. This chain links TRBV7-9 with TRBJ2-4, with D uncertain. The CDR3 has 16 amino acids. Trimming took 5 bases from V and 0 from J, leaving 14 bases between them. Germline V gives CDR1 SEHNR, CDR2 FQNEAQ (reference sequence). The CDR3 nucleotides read TGTGCCAGCAGCCAACCCCTGGGAAAAGCCAAAAACATTCAGTACTTC. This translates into CASSQPLGKAKNIQYF.